This T cell receptor (beta chain) was identified in a study of technical replicates of blood from a handful of donors. The method was immunoSEQ multiplex PCR; TCRdb's version includes in-frame clones alone and lacks a portion of them. The sample has about 88,000 clones, 90% to 95% seen once; the top ten hold over 0.2%. The CDR3 is made up of 17 amino acids. Trimming at V came to 2 bases and at J to 0 bases, leaving 4 bases not matched to a gene. The chain has TRBV23-1 and TRBJ1-4; TRBD1 matches 9 bases. TRBV23-1 is assigned to the ORF class and has an uncertain function. The source of this sequence is a human donor in good health. Specimen: T cells isolated from PBMCs. CDR3 loop: CASSQPGQGSTNEKLFF. CDR3 DNA: TGCGCCAGCAGTCAACCGGGACAGGGATCAACTAATGAAAAACTGTTTTTT.